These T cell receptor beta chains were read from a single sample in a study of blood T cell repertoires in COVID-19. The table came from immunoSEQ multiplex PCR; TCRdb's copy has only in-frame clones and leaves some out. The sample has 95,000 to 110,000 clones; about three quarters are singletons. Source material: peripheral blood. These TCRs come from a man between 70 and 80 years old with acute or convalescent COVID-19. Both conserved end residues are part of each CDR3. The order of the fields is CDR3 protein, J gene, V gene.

CASRARGATDQPQHF | TRBJ1-5 | TRBV19
CASSPSIVSNEQFF | TRBJ2-1 | TRBV6-5
CASSDTGTGGNEQYF | TRBJ2-7 | TRBV2
CASSTRDREAFF | TRBJ1-1 | TRBV19
CASSYSTSNTGELFF | TRBJ2-2 | TRBV6-5
CASTPTDRGGTEAFF | TRBJ1-1 | TRBV28
CASHTGEVSNQPQHF | TRBJ1-5 | TRBV19
CASSVDIHNEQFF | TRBJ2-1 | TRBV9
CASSLVQGTSPLHF | TRBJ1-6 | TRBV7-2
CASRDRGQEEKLFF | TRBJ1-4 | TRBV6-6
CAISESSQGSPDTQYF | TRBJ2-3 | TRBV10-3
CSVVTGTDYGYTF | TRBJ1-2 | TRBV29-1
CASTGTVFYNEQFF | TRBJ2-1 | TRBV19
CASSESELNQPQHF | TRBJ1-5 | TRBV10-2
CASSTSDRGLAETQYF | TRBJ2-5 | TRBV7-8
CASSQETGAREQYF | TRBJ2-7 | TRBV4-2
CASSLSGTGGTEAFF | TRBJ1-1 | TRBV5-1
CASSLRTGGVGYGYTF | TRBJ1-2 | TRBV27
CASSTQGLGNADTQYF | TRBJ2-3 | TRBV19
CAISESHVGSSSGANVLTF | TRBJ2-6 | TRBV10-3
CASGAGGLYNEQFF | TRBJ2-1 | TRBV9
CSGTGQLNTEAFF | TRBJ1-1 | TRBV29-1
CASSFRSPQHF | TRBJ1-5 | TRBV12-3/TRBV12-4
CASISRGKAEAFF | TRBJ1-1 | TRBV3-1/TRBV3-2
CASSYSGGAGYEQYF | TRBJ2-7 | TRBV6-5
CAISDVLGRGEETQYF | TRBJ2-5 | TRBV10-3
CASSVSGGLNEQFF | TRBJ2-1 | TRBV7-8
CASNIFGAGGPNEQFF | TRBJ2-1 | TRBV19
CASSYSRGMNTEAFF | TRBJ1-1 | TRBV6-6
CATSGSGPGEAISMFEQFF | TRBJ2-1 | TRBV24-1
CASMSGGDTQYF | TRBJ2-3 | TRBV6-5
CASSIRYGNTIYF | TRBJ1-3 | TRBV19
CASSPSGTSRQETQYF | TRBJ2-5 | TRBV7-8
CATSSPDRDLYEQYF | TRBJ2-7 | TRBV15
CASSLTQGRNTEAFF | TRBJ1-1 | TRBV5-1
CASSGRTGVQPQHF | TRBJ1-5 | TRBV7-9
CASTLGGVPYNEQFF | TRBJ2-1 | TRBV5-5
CASSYTGGVEQYF | TRBJ2-7 | TRBV13
CASRGEGDTEAFF | TRBJ1-1 | TRBV2
CASSPLDSYTEAFF | TRBJ1-1 | TRBV5-1
CASSAQGNNSPLHF | TRBJ1-6 | TRBV19
CSVRQGVYEQYF | TRBJ2-7 | TRBV29-1
CASSSMPGQGPYEQYF | TRBJ2-7 | TRBV2
CASSQAGTGRQANYGYTF | TRBJ1-2 | TRBV3-1/TRBV3-2
CASSREFFSNQPQHF | TRBJ1-5 | TRBV6-5
CASSQDSLLNTEAFF | TRBJ1-1 | TRBV18
CASQLAGSYEQYF | TRBJ2-7 | TRBV12-3/TRBV12-4